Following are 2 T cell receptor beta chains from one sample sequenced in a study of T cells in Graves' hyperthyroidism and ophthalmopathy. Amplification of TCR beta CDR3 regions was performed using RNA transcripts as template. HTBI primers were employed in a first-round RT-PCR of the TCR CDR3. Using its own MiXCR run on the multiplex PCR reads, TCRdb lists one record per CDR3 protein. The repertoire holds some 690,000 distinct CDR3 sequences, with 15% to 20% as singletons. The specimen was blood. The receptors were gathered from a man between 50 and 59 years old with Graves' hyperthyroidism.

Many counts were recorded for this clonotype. CDR3 protein: CASNPHNQPQHF. The CDR3 DNA reads TGTGCCAGCAACCCACACAACCAGCCCCAGCATTTT. The J gene is TRBJ1-5, the V gene TRBV28; D gene ambiguous. CDR3 length: 12 amino acids. CDR1 is MDHEN and CDR2 is SYDVKM in the germline V gene. Trimming removed 7 bases from V and 7 bases from J, with 11 bases in between.

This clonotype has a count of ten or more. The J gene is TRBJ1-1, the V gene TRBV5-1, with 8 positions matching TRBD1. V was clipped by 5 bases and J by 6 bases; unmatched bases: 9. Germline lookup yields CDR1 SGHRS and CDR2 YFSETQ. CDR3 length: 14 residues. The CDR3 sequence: CASRPDRVNAEAFF. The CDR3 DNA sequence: TGCGCCAGCAGACCGGACAGGGTAAACGCTGAAGCTTTCTTT.